This record concerns one T cell receptor (beta chain) sequence. These data are taken from a study of shared clonotypes between healthy human individuals. For the study at large: Sampling drew on donors who were a couple of women and a few men aged 18 to 49.

Assay: immunoSEQ multiplex PCR; the TCRdb copy retains only in-frame clones and omits some. Of about 450,000 clones in the sample, roughly 83% are singletons; the top ten hold roughly 13%. The CDR3 is made up of 15 amino acids. V shed 5 bases and J 2 bases; nucleotides not matched to a gene: 4. Germline V CDR1 and CDR2: LNHDA, SQIVND (reference sequence). The receptor was isolated from a woman aged 40 to 55 in good health. Some clones in this sample may be carry-over from other donors' samples. J is TRBJ1-5 and V is TRBV19; 9 nucleotides agree with TRBD1. The sequencing sample was made of PBMCs. Here the CDR3 DNA reads TGTGCCAGTAGTGTCGACAGGGGGGGCAATCAGCCCCAGCATTTT. This encodes CASSVDRGGNQPQHF.